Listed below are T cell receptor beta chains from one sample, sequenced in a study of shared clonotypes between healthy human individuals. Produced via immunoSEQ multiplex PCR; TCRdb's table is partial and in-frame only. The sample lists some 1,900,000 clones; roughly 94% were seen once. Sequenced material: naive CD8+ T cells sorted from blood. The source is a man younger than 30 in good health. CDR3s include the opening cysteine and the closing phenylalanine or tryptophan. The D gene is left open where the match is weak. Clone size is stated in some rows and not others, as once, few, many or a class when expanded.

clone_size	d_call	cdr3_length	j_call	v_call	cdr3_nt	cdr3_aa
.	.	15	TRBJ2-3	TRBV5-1	TGCGCCAGCAGCTACCTCGGCCAAGCAACAGATACGCAGTATTTT	CASSYLGQATDTQYF
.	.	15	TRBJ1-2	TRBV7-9	TGTGCCAGCAGCTTAGCTATTAGACAGAACTATGGCTACACCTTC	CASSLAIRQNYGYTF
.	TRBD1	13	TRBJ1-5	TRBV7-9	TGTGCCAGCAGCGTAGGGACAGGGGAGCCCCAGCATTTT	CASSVGTGEPQHF
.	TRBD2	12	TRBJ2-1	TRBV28	TGTGCCAGCAGTAGCGGGGCGTATGAGCAGTTCTTC	CASSSGAYEQFF
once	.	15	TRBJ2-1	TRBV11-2	TGTGCCAGCAGCCCTTGGGACTCCGAATACAATGAGCAGTTCTTC	CASSPWDSEYNEQFF
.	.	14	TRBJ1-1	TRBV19	TGTGCCAGTAGTTCCCGGGAATCTTTTACTGAAGCTTTCTTT	CASSSRESFTEAFF
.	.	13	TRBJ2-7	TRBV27	TGTGCCAGCAGTTTGGTACAGGGAATCGAGCAGTACTTC	CASSLVQGIEQYF
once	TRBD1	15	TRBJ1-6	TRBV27	TGTGCCAGCAGTCTATCCGGGACAGGGGGCTCACCCCTCCACTTT	CASSLSGTGGSPLHF
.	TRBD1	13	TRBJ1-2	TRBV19	TGTGCCAGTAGTATCGACAGGGAAACAAGCTACACCTTC	CASSIDRETSYTF
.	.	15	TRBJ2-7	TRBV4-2	TGTGCCAGCAGCCAGGCGGCTGGGCCTTCCTACGAGCAGTACTTC	CASSQAAGPSYEQYF
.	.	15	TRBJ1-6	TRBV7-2	TGTGCCAGCAGCTTAGAGGGGTACGTCGATTCACCCCTCCACTTT	CASSLEGYVDSPLHF
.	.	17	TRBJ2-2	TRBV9	TGTGCCAGCAGCGTAGAGTGGACTGGGACGGAGGACGGGGAGCTGTTTTTT	CASSVEWTGTEDGELFF
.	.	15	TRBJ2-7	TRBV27	TGTGCCAGCAGTTTATACCCGGGCCCGGTGGACGAGCAGTACTTC	CASSLYPGPVDEQYF
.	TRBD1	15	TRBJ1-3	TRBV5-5	TGTGCCAGCAGCCTCGACAGGGACTCGGGAAACACCATATATTTT	CASSLDRDSGNTIYF
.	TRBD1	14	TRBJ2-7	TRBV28	TGTGCCAGCAGATCGCCGGACAGGGCCTACGAGCAGTACTTC	CASRSPDRAYEQYF
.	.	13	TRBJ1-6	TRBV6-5	TGTGCCAGCAGCTCGACCGGGGTTTCACCCCTCCACTTT	CASSSTGVSPLHF
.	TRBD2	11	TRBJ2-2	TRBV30	TGTGCCTTGGGGGACCCGGGGGGGCTGTTTTTT	CALGDPGGLFF
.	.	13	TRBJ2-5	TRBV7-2	TGTGCCAGCAGCTCTCCGACAGAAGAGACCCAGTACTTC	CASSSPTEETQYF
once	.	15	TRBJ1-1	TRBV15	TGTGCCACCAGCAGAGATCGAGGAGTAGGCCTCGAAGCTTTCTTT	CATSRDRGVGLEAFF
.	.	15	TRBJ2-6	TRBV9	TGTGCCAGCAGCGCTTCGACGGGTGGGGCCAACGTCCTGACTTTC	CASSASTGGANVLTF
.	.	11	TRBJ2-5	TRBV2	TGTGCCAGCAGTGACGACGCGGCCCAGTACTTC	CASSDDAAQYF
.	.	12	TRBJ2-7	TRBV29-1	TGCAGCGTTGGAGACCGACCCTACGAGCAGTACTTC	CSVGDRPYEQYF
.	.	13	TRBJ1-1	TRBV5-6	TGTGCCAGCAGCCCTGGGGGGATGACTGAAGCTTTCTTT	CASSPGGMTEAFF
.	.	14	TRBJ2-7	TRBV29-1	TGCAGCGTTGAAGTTAGAGACAGTCTGTACGAGCAGTACTTC	CSVEVRDSLYEQYF
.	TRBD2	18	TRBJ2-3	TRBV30	TGTGCCTGGAGTGTTGGCCTAGCGGGAGTATGGGCCACAGATACGCAGTATTTT	CAWSVGLAGVWATDTQYF
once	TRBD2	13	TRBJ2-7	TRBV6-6	TGTGCCAGCCACGGGAGGAGCTCCTACGAGCAGTACTTC	CASHGRSSYEQYF
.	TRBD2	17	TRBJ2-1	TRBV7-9	TGTGCCAGCAGCTACATGACTAGCGGGGAACACTACAATGAGCAGTTCTTC	CASSYMTSGEHYNEQFF
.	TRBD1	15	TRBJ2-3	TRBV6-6	TGTGCCAGCAGTGGGACAGCTGGCTTCGTAGATACGCAGTATTTT	CASSGTAGFVDTQYF
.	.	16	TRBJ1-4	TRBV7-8	TGTGCCAGCAGCCCCCGCGAGGCGGCAACTAATGAAAAACTGTTTTTT	CASSPREAATNEKLFF
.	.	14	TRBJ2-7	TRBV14	TGTGCCAGCAGCCAAGAGGTCCACTCCTACGAGCAGTACTTC	CASSQEVHSYEQYF
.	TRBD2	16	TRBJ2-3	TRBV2	TGTGCCAGCAGTGAAAGGCTAGCGGGAGAGGACGATACGCAGTATTTT	CASSERLAGEDDTQYF
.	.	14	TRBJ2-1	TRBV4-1	TGCGCCAGCAGCCTGGCCCTCACCTACAATGAGCAGTTCTTC	CASSLALTYNEQFF
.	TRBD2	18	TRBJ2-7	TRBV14	TGTGCCAGCAGCCCCCGGACTAGCGGGAGCCTATCCTCCTACGAGCAGTACTTC	CASSPRTSGSLSSYEQYF
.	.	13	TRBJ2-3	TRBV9	TGTGCCAGCGGGGGCGGTAGCACAGATACGCAGTATTTT	CASGGGSTDTQYF
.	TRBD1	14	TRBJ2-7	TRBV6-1	TGTGCCAGCAGTGAAGCGCAGGGGGCCTACGAGCAGTACTTC	CASSEAQGAYEQYF
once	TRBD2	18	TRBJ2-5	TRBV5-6	TGTGCCAGCAGCTTGGAGTTGCCGCTAGCGGGGCTACAAGAGACCCAGTACTTC	CASSLELPLAGLQETQYF
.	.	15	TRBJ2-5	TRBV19	TGTGCCAGTAGTATTCACGGCTCAGGGCAAGAGACCCAGTACTTC	CASSIHGSGQETQYF
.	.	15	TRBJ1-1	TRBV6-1	TGTGCCAGCAGTGAAATAGAGGGGTTGAACACTGAAGCTTTCTTT	CASSEIEGLNTEAFF
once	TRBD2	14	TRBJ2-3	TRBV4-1	TGCGCCAGCAGCCGCCTAGCGGGCACAGATACGCAGTATTTT	CASSRLAGTDTQYF
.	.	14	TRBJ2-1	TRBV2	TGTGCCAGCAAAGAGGACCCGGGGGTTGATGAGCAGTTCTTC	CASKEDPGVDEQFF
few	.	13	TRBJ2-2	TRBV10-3	TGTGCCATCACGGCAGACAACACCGGGGAGCTGTTTTTT	CAITADNTGELFF
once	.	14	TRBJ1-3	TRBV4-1	TGCGCCAGCAGCCTAAGGCGGGCTGGAAACACCATATATTTT	CASSLRRAGNTIYF
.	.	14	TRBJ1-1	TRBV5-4	TGTGCCAGCAGCTTGTGGGGGGCGAACACTGAAGCTTTCTTT	CASSLWGANTEAFF
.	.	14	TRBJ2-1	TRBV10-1	TGCGCCAGCAGTCCACGGGATTCTAACAATGAGCAGTTCTTC	CASSPRDSNNEQFF
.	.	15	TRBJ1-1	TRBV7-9	TGTGCCAGCAGCTTAGCACAGGGCTCGAACACTGAAGCTTTCTTT	CASSLAQGSNTEAFF
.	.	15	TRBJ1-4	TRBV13	TGTGCCAGCAGCTCGGAGGGGATGGAGAATGAAAAACTGTTTTTT	CASSSEGMENEKLFF
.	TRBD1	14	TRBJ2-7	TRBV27	TGTGCCAGCAGCCCCGGGACAGGAGACTACGAGCAGTACTTC	CASSPGTGDYEQYF
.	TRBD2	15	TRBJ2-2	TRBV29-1	TGCAGCGTTGAGGGGCTAGCGGAGAACACCGGGGAGCTGTTTTTT	CSVEGLAENTGELFF
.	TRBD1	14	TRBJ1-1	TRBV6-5	TGTGCCAGCAGCCCGACAGGGGAGAACACTGAAGCTTTCTTT	CASSPTGENTEAFF
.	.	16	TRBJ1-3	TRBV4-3	TGCGCCAGCAGCCAAGATTGGCCTACTTCTGGAAACACCATATATTTT	CASSQDWPTSGNTIYF
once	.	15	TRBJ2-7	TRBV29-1	TGCAGCGTTGAAACTGAGTGGGAGAGCTCCTACGAGCAGTACTTC	CSVETEWESSYEQYF
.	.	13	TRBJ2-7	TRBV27	TGTGCCAGCAGTTTGGGCGAAGGGGCCGAGCAGTACTTC	CASSLGEGAEQYF
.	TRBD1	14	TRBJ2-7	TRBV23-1	TGCGCCAGCAGCCTACGGGACAGCTTCTACGAGCAGTACTTC	CASSLRDSFYEQYF
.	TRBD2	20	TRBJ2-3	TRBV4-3	TGCGCCAGCAGCCAGGAAGGACTAGCGGGACCTAAACTACTCGGAGATACGCAGTATTTT	CASSQEGLAGPKLLGDTQYF
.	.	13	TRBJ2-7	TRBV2	TGTGCCAGCAGATCAGGGTCCTCCTACGAGCAGTACTTC	CASRSGSSYEQYF
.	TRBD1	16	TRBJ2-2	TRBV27	TGTGCCAGCAGTACTCCCTACAGGGGGCAGACCGGGGAGCTGTTTTTT	CASSTPYRGQTGELFF
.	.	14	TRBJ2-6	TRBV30	TGTGCCTGGGGCCCGGGGGCAGGGGCCAACGTCCTGACTTTC	CAWGPGAGANVLTF